This passage covers 17 T cell receptor beta chains from one sample sequenced in a study of shared clonotypes between healthy human individuals. This table comes from immunoSEQ multiplex PCR, and its TCRdb copy is limited to in-frame clones, with some not included. The sample lists roughly 500,000 clones; 70% to 80% were seen once. Sequencing used PBMCs. These receptors were taken from a woman aged 35 to 49 in good health. Some clones in this sample may be carry-over from other donors' samples.

The V and J genes are TRBV6-1 and TRBJ1-2; D gene uncertain. The germline V and J ends were trimmed by 7 bases and 3 bases, with 12 bases remaining between them. CDR3 length: 13 amino acids. Germline-derived CDR1 and CDR2 are MNHNS and SASEGT. The CDR3 sequence is CASKVREDYGYTF. The CDR3, as DNA: TGTGCCAGCAAAGTGAGGGAGGACTATGGCTACACCTTC.

Comment on this clone: Compared with germline, one end of the junction differs, possibly owing to a read error. The CDR3 bases are TGCACCAGCAGCCTGGTGACTAGCATGGGGACAGATACGCAGTATTTT. Its protein product is CTSSLVTSMGTDTQYF. This rearrangement joins TRBV5-1 to TRBJ2-3, with 7 bases matching TRBD2. The CDR3 has 16 amino acids. CDR1 and CDR2 from the germline V gene are SGHRS and YFSETQ.

The rearrangement joins TRBV7-2 to TRBJ1-1; D gene uncertain. Germline CDR1 and CDR2: SGHTA and FQGNSA. This CDR3 has 15 residues. Trimming cost V 5 bases and J 6 bases, with 19 bases left between them. Written as DNA, the CDR3 is TGTGCCAGCAGCCCATCTCGGGCCTCACGAGCTGAAGCTTTCTTT. The encoded protein is CASSPSRASRAEAFF.

This chain joins TRBV4-1 and TRBJ2-1; unclear D gene. The CDR3 loop spans 17 amino acids. From germline, CDR1 is MGHRA and CDR2 YSYEKL. Trimming took off 3 bases at V and 0 bases at J, with 15 bases between the two ends. This chain's CDR3 is CASSHTALKGSYNEQFF. The CDR3 DNA follows: TGCGCCAGCAGCCACACGGCACTCAAAGGCTCCTACAATGAGCAGTTCTTC.

In the case of this clone: Different DNA sequences within this sample yield the same CDR3. This rearrangement joins TRBV20-1 to TRBJ2-1; tentatively, D is TRBD2 (6 bases). This CDR3 has 11 amino acids. Trimming removed 0 bases from V and 9 bases from J, with 6 bases in between. CDR1 is DFQATT, CDR2 SNEGSKA, per germline (reference sequence). The DNA for the CDR3 is TGCAGTGCTAGAGACGGGGGTGAGCAGTTCTTC. Amino acids: CSARDGGEQFF.

In this sample, this clone turned up once. The rearrangement uses TRBV7-3 and TRBJ2-5; TRBD1 might be the D (5 bases). This CDR3 is 15 amino acids long. The germline V and J ends were trimmed by 2 bases and 2 bases, with 12 bases remaining between them. The germline V gene has CDR1 SGHTA and CDR2 FQGTGA. The CDR3 sequence: CASSLLAGPQETQYF. The DNA of the CDR3 is TGTGCCAGCAGCTTACTGGCAGGGCCTCAAGAGACCCAGTACTTC.

This chain connects TRBV5-6 to TRBJ1-1; 7 bases agree with TRBD1. The germline gives CDR1 SGHDT, CDR2 YYEEEE. V gave up 0 bases and J gave up 1 base; unmatched junction bases: 9. CDR3 length equals 17 residues. The CDR3 nucleotides are TGTGCCAGCAGCTTGGAGACAGGGAGAGGTTGGAACACTGAAGCTTTCTTT. Its protein product is CASSLETGRGWNTEAFF.

The chain joins TRBV11-2 to TRBJ2-1; D is uncertain. This CDR3 contains 16 residues. Trimming cost V 5 bases and J 0 bases, with 14 bases left between them. Per the germline V gene, CDR1 is SGHAT and CDR2 is FQNNGV. The CDR3 coding sequence is TGTGCCAGCAGCCTCTCGTCGCGCAACTCCTACAATGAGCAGTTCTTC. Protein: CASSLSSRNSYNEQFF.

The rearrangement links TRBV13 to TRBJ2-3, with a possible D match to TRBD2 (5 bases). Trimming took 4 bases from V and 3 from J, leaving 8 bases between them. Germline lookup yields CDR1 PRHDT and CDR2 FYEKMQ (reference sequence). The CDR3 is 13 amino acids. Here the CDR3 DNA reads TGTGCCAGCAGCTCGTGGGAGACAGATACGCAGTATTTT. Translated: CASSSWETDTQYF.

The chain couples TRBV7-8 to TRBJ2-3, with 10 positions matching TRBD1. V lost 4 bases and J lost 5; bases outside the gene matches: 6. The CDR3 length is 15 residues. CDR1 is SGHVS, CDR2 FQNEAQ, per germline. This CDR3 reads CASSSMGQGKDTQYF. CDR3 sequence (DNA): TGTGCCAGCAGCTCCATGGGACAGGGGAAAGATACGCAGTATTTT.

The chain recombines TRBV11-2 with TRBJ2-6; 11 bases are a match to TRBD2. The CDR3 length is 18 residues. Germline V gene data show CDR1 as SGHAT and CDR2 as FQNNGV. Trimming at V came to 1 base and at J to 2 bases, leaving 4 bases not matched to a gene. The chain's CDR3 is CASSLGLAGTTGANVLTF. As DNA, the CDR3 is TGTGCCAGCAGCTTAGGACTAGCGGGAACGACTGGGGCCAACGTCCTGACTTTC.

The chain combines TRBV6-1 with TRBJ2-1; 15 bases are shared with TRBD2. Germline CDR1 MNHNS, CDR2 SASEGT. Losses at the gene ends were 4 bases for V and 7 bases for J; bases not matched to a gene: 2. The CDR3 runs 15 residues. CDR3 loop: CASSAGLAGGNEQFF. The CDR3 coding sequence is TGTGCCAGCAGTGCGGGACTAGCGGGAGGAAATGAGCAGTTCTTC.

The count of this clone is one. The chain employs TRBV27 and TRBJ2-5; no definite D call. V was cut by 3 bases and J by 2 bases, with 4 bases left in between. The CDR3 is 12 amino acids. Looked up from germline, CDR1 is MNHEY and CDR2 is SMNVEV (reference sequence). The CDR3 protein is CASSFAQETQYF. CDR3 DNA sequence: TGTGCCAGCAGTTTCGCGCAAGAGACCCAGTACTTC.

This clone has only one observation. V is TRBV6-6 and J is TRBJ2-7, with D possibly TRBD1 on 6 matching bases. The CDR3 runs 14 residues. Trimming pared 5 bases from V and 5 bases from J, leaving 16 bases between. The germline gives CDR1 MNHNY, CDR2 SVGAGI (reference sequence). The CDR3 loop reads CASSRDTFNHEQYF. As DNA, the CDR3 is TGTGCCAGCAGTCGGGACACCTTTAACCACGAGCAGTACTTC.

The chain recombines TRBV6-5 with TRBJ2-7; 11 bases are shared with TRBD2. Trimming removed 6 bases from V and 5 bases from J; junction bases left unmatched: 9. Looked up from germline, CDR1 is MNHEY and CDR2 is SVGAGI. This CDR3 is built from 15 residues. The CDR3 reads CASRPLAGGSDEQYF. The CDR3 DNA reads TGTGCCAGCAGACCATTAGCGGGAGGGTCCGACGAGCAGTACTTC.

This chain links TRBV7-2 with TRBJ1-4, with TRBD1 as a possible D gene (5 bases). CDR1 SGHTA and CDR2 FQGNSA come from the germline V gene. The CDR3 spans 17 residues. V shed 4 bases and J shed 1 base, with 16 bases lying between them. The CDR3 is CASSSGRGKGTNEKLFF. CDR3 in DNA: TGTGCCAGCAGCTCGGGACGTGGGAAGGGAACTAATGAAAAACTGTTTTTT.

This clone showed up just once. The V gene is TRBV10-1, the J gene TRBJ2-1; a possible D gene is TRBD2 (5 bases). Germline V gene data show CDR1 as WNHNN and CDR2 as SYGVQD (reference sequence). This CDR3 has 16 amino acids. The V end lost 2 bases, the J end lost 3 bases, and 14 bases lay between the germline ends. The CDR3 coding sequence is TGCGCCAGCAGTGAGAGTCGAGGAGACTACTACAATGAGCAGTTCTTC. It yields the protein CASSESRGDYYNEQFF.